The clone carrying this T cell receptor (beta chain) was counted between two and nine times. Trimming pared 4 bases from V and 4 bases from J, leaving 10 bases between. Per the germline V gene, CDR1 is LGHDT and CDR2 is YNNKEL (reference sequence). This CDR3 has 14 amino acids. This sample was included in a study of blood T cell repertoires in COVID-19. Clinical histories supplied by participants themselves formed the basis of cohort assignment. As handled by the study authors: Researchers report that nucleated cell counts were estimated from reference gene primer amplification. The table came from immunoSEQ multiplex PCR; TCRdb's copy has only in-frame clones and leaves some out. The DNA gave D and trimming, while V, J and clone size come from that table. The data contain 350,000 to 500,000 clones, 70% to 90% of them singletons.

The receptor comes from a woman aged 18-29 years who had been exposed to COVID-19. The chain has TRBV3-1 (or the pseudogene TRBV3-2) and TRBJ1-4, with unresolved D. Input material: PBMCs or T cells enriched from blood (not recorded which). CDR3 nucleotides: TGTGCCAGCAGCCGACCAGGTGATAATGAAAAACTGTTTTTT. It encodes CASSRPGDNEKLFF.